This T cell receptor beta chain was profiled in a study of blood T cell repertoires in COVID-19 (dated by TCRdb to about 2020). Regarding the research as a whole: Samples from collaborators originated in the United States, Italy and Spain and spanned both the acute and convalescent phases of COVID-19. The repertoires were released in a freely available public database meant as a resource for research on the immune response to SARS-CoV-2. HLA class I and class II types, where available, came from metadata supplied by the sample provider rather than from assay-based typing. Nearly every sample came with metadata listing a de-identified subject ID, COVID-19 status, age in years and sex. The dataset comprised deeply sampled blood TCRbeta repertoires from subjects exposed to, actively infected with, or recovered from COVID-19. The material from the prospective study consisted of cDNA or gDNA derived from T cells, B-cell-depleted T cells, or PBMCs. The samples were drawn from two sources: the first 160 participants of the ongoing ImmuneRACE study, and 1,254 subjects contributed by 6 global collaborators.

As encoded in the germline V gene, CDR1 is SGDLS while CDR2 is YYNGEE. The junction shows trimming of 0 bases on V and 10 bases on J, and the gene matches do not reach 5 bases of it. The CDR3 contains 14 residues, cysteine and phenylalanine counted. The DNA shown is the 42-base CDR3, in frame from base 1. Worth noting for this clone: Its target antigen remains unknown. Base qualities are not at hand, and no much larger clone is one base apart.

Each collaborating institution followed its own protocols to collect whole blood in K2EDTA tubes. For TCRbeta analysis, collaborators shipped samples in one of three forms: frozen whole blood, isolated PBMCs, or DNA extracted from either of those sample types. TCRbeta CDR3 regions were amplified from genomic DNA using the immunoSEQ Assay, a bias-controlled multiplex PCR. On the study's bioinformatics: The number of nucleated cells in each sample was estimated from the amplification of reference gene primers within the assay. To quantify the absolute abundance of each unique TCRbeta CDR3 rearrangement, sequence reads were collapsed and filtered. For each sample, productive Simpson clonality was calculated by taking the square root of Simpson's diversity index across productive rearrangements. The table comes from immuneACCESS by way of TCRdb, which keeps in-frame sequences with V and J called. Part of the clones is missing from these tables; in studies checked, under half for an unresolved V gene and the rest for unknown reasons. D and trimming were read from the DNA, whereas the V and J calls and clone size are those reported in that table. The sample table contains about 140,000 clones; only one count was recorded for around 80% of them. The top ten clones comprise about 5.8% of the sample.

What the study reported, not specific to this receptor: The quantity of clinical and demographic metadata differed by source and by participant and was supplied without curation.

Rearrangement joined TRBV9 to TRBJ2-1; a stretch of 9 junction bases matches TRBD2. This sequence originates from a human donor in a cohort sampled during active COVID-19. Sequencing was performed on peripheral blood. The CDR3 reads as follows: CASSVASGASEQFF. In nucleotides, the sequence is TGTGCCAGCAGCGTAGCTAGCGGGGCCTCCGAGCAGTTCTTC.